The 19 T cell receptor beta chains below were found in one sample sequenced in a study of shared clonotypes between healthy human individuals. The data were produced by immunoSEQ multiplex PCR, yet TCRdb's version contains in-frame clones alone and is incomplete. The sample gives some 470,000 clones, over 60% of which show up once; approximately 13% is in the top ten. Material: PBMCs. All receptors come from a woman aged 40 to 50 in good health. Some clones in this sample may be carry-over from other donors' samples.

In this sample, this clone turned up a few times. A single base is all that separates this from a far larger clone, so a read error is likely. This sequence joins TRBV30 and TRBJ2-1; D perhaps matches TRBD2 (5 bases). Germline-derived CDR1 and CDR2 are GTSNPN and SVGIG (reference sequence). CDR3 length: 16 residues. CDR3 nucleotides: TGTGCCTGGAGTGTAGGTGGGAGCGCCACCTACAATGGGCAGTTCTTC. This codes for CAWSVGGSATYNGQFF.

This clone was counted only a few times. V and J are TRBV11-1 and TRBJ2-7; the D gene is possibly TRBD2 (5 bases). In germline, CDR1 is SGHAT, CDR2 FQDESV (reference sequence). This CDR3 spans 15 amino acids. V lost 1 base, J lost 3 bases, and 13 bases lay in between. CDR3 loop: CASSLVGEPGYEQYF. The DNA of the CDR3 is TGTGCCAGCAGCTTAGTGGGAGAACCTGGCTACGAGCAGTACTTC.

The V call is TRBV4-2, the J call TRBJ1-1, with D unresolved. Deletions cut 0 bases from V and 10 bases from J, with 15 bases between. This CDR3 region has 14 residues. CDR1 LGHNA and CDR2 YNFKEQ come from the germline V gene. This chain's CDR3 is CASSQDLALDIAFF. CDR3 bases: TGTGCCAGCAGCCAAGATCTGGCCCTAGATATAGCTTTCTTT.

The CDR3: CASSLLTGTYEQYF. CDR3 bases: TGTGCCAGCAGTTTATTGACGGGGACCTACGAGCAGTACTTC. This chain joins TRBV28 and TRBJ2-7, with a tentative D call TRBD2 (5 bases). Trimming removed 1 base from V and 2 bases from J, with 9 bases in between. CDR1 MDHEN and CDR2 SYDVKM come from the germline V gene. The CDR3 extends over 14 amino acids.

The chain has TRBV7-2 and TRBJ2-3, with TRBD1 as a possible D gene (6 bases). Trimming took off 1 base at V and 2 bases at J, with 13 bases between the two ends. The CDR3 is 16 amino acids. Germline CDR1 and CDR2: SGHTA and FQGNSA. The CDR3 DNA reads as TGTGCCAGCAGCTTAGTTGGCAGGGGATCCACAGATACGCAGTATTTT. It yields the protein CASSLVGRGSTDTQYF. The variable domain in full, with the rest retrieved from reference TRBV7-2 and TRBJ2-3, is GAGVSQSPSNKVTEKGKDVELRCDPISGHTALYWYRQSLGQGLEFLIYFQGNSAPDKSGLPSDRFSAERTGGSVSTLTIQRTQQEDSAVYLCASSLVGRGSTDTQYFGPGTRLTVL.

This chain uses TRBV27 with TRBJ2-1; 7 bases are a match to TRBD2. The CDR3 has 15 residues. Per germline, CDR1 MNHEY and CDR2 SMNVEV (reference sequence). The junction had 8 bases not matched to a gene; V was cut back by 6 bases and J by 3 bases. CDR3 protein: CASSIGLVLYNEQFF. CDR3 in DNA: TGTGCCAGCAGCATAGGACTAGTCCTCTACAATGAGCAGTTCTTC.

The chain has TRBV25-1 and TRBJ1-5; possible D gene TRBD1, 6 bases. CDR1 is MGHDK and CDR2 is SYGVNS in the germline V gene. Between the trimmed V and J ends, which lost 4 bases and 3 bases, there was a span of 13 bases. This CDR3 has 15 amino acids. Here the CDR3 reads CASSAADSSNQPQHF. The CDR3 nucleotides are TGTGCCAGCAGTGCGGCGGACAGTTCCAATCAGCCCCAGCATTTT.

The chain recombines TRBV5-4 with TRBJ2-1; 11 bases match TRBD2. The V segment lost 3 bases and the J segment 6 bases; nucleotides outside the gene matches: 8. The V gene's germline CDR1 is SGHNT and CDR2 YYREEE (reference sequence). This CDR3 is 16 amino acids long. CDR3 sequence: CASSWPPSGRSNEQFF. The CDR3 DNA reads TGTGCCAGCAGCTGGCCCCCTAGCGGGAGGAGCAATGAGCAGTTCTTC.

This clone has ten or more counts. This chain connects TRBV18 to TRBJ2-5; D tentatively fits TRBD1 or TRBD2 (5 bases each). Trimming removed 5 bases at V and 4 bases at J, with 11 bases between. The CDR3 runs 13 residues. CDR1 KGHSH and CDR2 LQKENI come from the germline V gene. The chain's CDR3 is CASSLGVGETQYF. CDR3 coding DNA: TGTGCCAGCTCATTGGGGGTTGGAGAGACCCAGTACTTC.

Regarding this clone: Other DNA sequences in the same sample also yield this CDR3. The J gene is TRBJ2-3, the V gene TRBV28; 11 nucleotides agree with TRBD2. The CDR3 runs to 15 residues. Trimming at V came to 3 bases and at J to 4 bases, leaving 3 bases not matched to a gene. Germline CDR1 is MDHEN and CDR2 is SYDVKM. In nucleotides, the CDR3 is TGTGCCAGCAGTTTGTTAGCGGGAGGGTCAGATACGCAGTATTTT. It specifies CASSLLAGGSDTQYF.

This sequence joins TRBV6-6 and TRBJ2-7, with TRBD1 identical over 9 bases. This CDR3 is 15 amino acids long. CDR1 MNHNY and CDR2 SVGAGI come from the germline V gene (reference sequence). The V gene end was trimmed by 5 bases and the J gene end by 2 bases; junction bases not matched to a gene: 7. The CDR3 region is CASSNWTGATYEQYF. The CDR3 DNA reads as TGTGCCAGCAGTAACTGGACAGGGGCGACCTACGAGCAGTACTTC.

This clone was seen once. The J gene is TRBJ2-1, the V gene TRBV6-1, with 9 bases that match TRBD2. After removal of 7 bases from V and 2 bases from J, the junction contained 6 bases not matched to a gene. Germline CDR1 reads MNHNS; CDR2 reads SASEGT. The CDR3 has 15 residues. The CDR3 sequence is CASMVAGVPYNEQFF. In nucleotides, the CDR3 is TGTGCCAGCATGGTAGCGGGAGTCCCCTACAATGAGCAGTTCTTC.

J is TRBJ2-3 and V is TRBV11-2; TRBD2 matches 12 bases. V shed 6 bases, J shed 4 bases, and the junction held 11 bases outside the gene matches. CDR1 and CDR2 from the germline V gene are SGHAT and FQNNGV. The CDR3 has 17 amino acids. CDR3 sequence reads: CASSQTASGRVADTQYF. The DNA of the CDR3 is TGTGCCAGCAGTCAAACGGCTAGCGGGAGGGTGGCAGATACGCAGTATTTT. The full variable domain, its missing parts supplied by reference TRBV11-2 and TRBJ2-3, is EAGVAQSPRYKIIEKRQSVAFWCNPISGHATLYWYQQILGQGPKLLIQFQNNGVVDDSQLPKDRFSAERLKGVDSTLKIQPAKLEDSAVYLCASSQTASGRVADTQYFGPGTRLTVL.

This clone has just one count. The rearrangement uses TRBV5-4 and TRBJ2-7, with TRBD2 matching 7 bases. The V gene's germline CDR1 is SGHNT and CDR2 YYREEE (reference sequence). The CDR3 spans 17 residues. The trim removed 4 bases at V and 4 bases at J, leaving 17 bases unmatched. CDR3 nucleotide sequence: TGTGCCAGCAGCCGAATGGGGACCTTCGCGGGAGATTACGAGCAGTACTTC. Translating gives CASSRMGTFAGDYEQYF.

Many counts were recorded for this clone. Other nucleotide sequences in the sample specify the same CDR3. The chain employs TRBV30 and TRBJ1-1, with D unclear. Trimming left V 1 base short and J 4 bases short, with 13 bases between. CDR1 and CDR2 (germline): GTSNPN, SVGIG (reference sequence). The CDR3 is made up of 14 amino acids. CDR3 protein: CAWSGDIGFTEAFF. The CDR3 region has the DNA TGTGCCTGGAGTGGAGATATAGGCTTCACTGAAGCTTTCTTT.

This clone was seen a handful of times. The chain recombines TRBV10-1 with TRBJ2-1; 10 positions agree with TRBD2. This CDR3 region has 15 residues. J was trimmed by 7 bases and V by 2 bases; bases with no gene match: 5. CDR1 is WNHNN, CDR2 SYGVQD, per germline (reference sequence). The CDR3 loop reads CASSESGRARNEQFF. The CDR3 region has the DNA TGCGCCAGCAGTGAGAGCGGGAGGGCCCGGAATGAGCAGTTCTTC.

The rearrangement joins TRBV7-9 to TRBJ1-1; possibly TRBD1 for D (6 bases). This CDR3 comprises 11 residues. Germline V lookup: CDR1 SEHNR, CDR2 FQNEAQ (reference sequence). Trimming cost V 4 bases and J 8 bases, with 8 bases left between them. As DNA, the CDR3 is TGTGCCAGCAGCTGGCAGGGGGAAGCTTTCTTT. This codes for CASSWQGEAFF.

The V and J genes are TRBV7-9 and TRBJ1-3; D ambiguous. The CDR3 has 15 amino acids. Looked up from germline, CDR1 is SEHNR and CDR2 is FQNEAQ (reference sequence). V shed 1 base and J shed 0 bases, with 7 bases lying between them. For the CDR3, the DNA is TGTGCCAGCAGCTTAGGCGGAAACTCTGGAAACACCATATATTTT. Translated, it gives CASSLGGNSGNTIYF.

This clone was detected only a few times. The rearrangement links TRBV27 to TRBJ1-5; D is unclear. V dropped 3 bases and J dropped 2 bases, with 8 bases sitting between them. Looked up from germline, CDR1 is MNHEY and CDR2 is SMNVEV (reference sequence). The CDR3 covers 14 residues. For the CDR3, the DNA is TGTGCCAGCAGTTTTCAAGAGGGCAATCAGCCCCAGCATTTT. Its translation is CASSFQEGNQPQHF.